Listed below are T cell receptor beta chains from one sample, sequenced in a study of blood T cell repertoires in COVID-19. Sequencing used immunoSEQ multiplex PCR; TCRdb keeps in-frame clones, though not all of them. The sample shows under 450,000 clones, around four fifths of them seen only once. Sequencing was done on a sample of PBMCs or T cells enriched from blood (not recorded which). These receptors all stem from a woman between 50 and 59 years old who had recovered from COVID-19. Each CDR3 is given with its conserved first and last residue. The D gene is left open where the match is weak. The listing skips clone size in some rows; elsewhere it reads once, few, many or a size class.

cdr3_aa: CSASRPGGASYEQYF
cdr3_nt: TGCAGTGCAAGTCGCCCGGGGGGCGCCTCCTACGAGCAGTACTTC
j_call: TRBJ2-7
v_call: TRBV20-1
d_call: NA
clone_size: NA

cdr3_aa: CASRARGSSYNEQFF
cdr3_nt: TGTGCCAGCCGAGCGCGCGGATCCTCCTACAATGAGCAGTTCTTC
j_call: TRBJ2-1
v_call: TRBV7-9
d_call: NA
clone_size: few

cdr3_aa: CASRPGGWREQYF
cdr3_nt: TGTGCCAGCAGACCGGGGGGGTGGCGCGAGCAGTACTTC
j_call: TRBJ2-7
v_call: TRBV14
d_call: TRBD2
clone_size: NA

cdr3_aa: CASSEARSLSQSF
cdr3_nt: TGTGCCAGCAGTGAAGCACGGTCCCTTTCCCAATCTTTT
j_call: TRBJ2-3
v_call: TRBV6-1
d_call: NA
clone_size: NA

cdr3_aa: CASSPEDRGLGVGELFF
cdr3_nt: TGTGCCAGCAGCCCTGAGGACAGGGGGCTTGGAGTCGGGGAGCTGTTTTTT
j_call: TRBJ2-2
v_call: TRBV9
d_call: TRBD1
clone_size: NA

cdr3_aa: CASSRSYSGSYEQYF
cdr3_nt: TGTGCCAGCAGCCGATCATATTCAGGGTCCTACGAGCAGTACTTC
j_call: TRBJ2-7
v_call: TRBV3-1/TRBV3-2
d_call: NA
clone_size: NA

cdr3_aa: CASSLSGRGQGNQPQHF
cdr3_nt: TGTGCCAGCAGTTTGTCAGGCAGGGGGCAAGGCAATCAGCCCCAGCATTTT
j_call: TRBJ1-5
v_call: TRBV28
d_call: TRBD1
clone_size: NA

cdr3_aa: CSASAGPRTVREQYF
cdr3_nt: TGCAGTGCTAGTGCGGGCCCGCGGACAGTGCGCGAGCAGTACTTC
j_call: TRBJ2-7
v_call: TRBV20-1
d_call: NA
clone_size: NA

cdr3_aa: CASRTSGGADTQYF
cdr3_nt: TGTGCCAGTAGGACTAGCGGGGGGGCAGATACGCAGTATTTT
j_call: TRBJ2-3
v_call: TRBV19
d_call: TRBD2
clone_size: NA

cdr3_aa: CASSLASTGEAFF
cdr3_nt: TGCGCCAGCAGCTTGGCCTCGACGGGGGAAGCTTTCTTT
j_call: TRBJ1-1
v_call: TRBV5-1
d_call: NA
clone_size: NA

cdr3_aa: CASSWILAGGYNEQFF
cdr3_nt: TGTGCCAGCAGTTGGATACTAGCGGGGGGGTACAATGAGCAGTTCTTC
j_call: TRBJ2-1
v_call: TRBV6-2/TRBV6-3
d_call: TRBD2
clone_size: NA

cdr3_aa: CASRSTREGTEAFF
cdr3_nt: TGTGCCAGCAGGTCCACCAGGGAGGGTACTGAAGCTTTCTTT
j_call: TRBJ1-1
v_call: TRBV4-2
d_call: NA
clone_size: NA

cdr3_aa: CASSYLKNQPQHF
cdr3_nt: TGTGCCAGCAGTTACTTAAAAAATCAGCCCCAGCATTTT
j_call: TRBJ1-5
v_call: TRBV5-8
d_call: NA
clone_size: NA

cdr3_aa: CASSVETGFEKLFF
cdr3_nt: TGTGCCAGCAGCGTAGAAACGGGTTTTGAAAAACTGTTTTTT
j_call: TRBJ1-4
v_call: TRBV9
d_call: NA
clone_size: few

cdr3_aa: CASSRGTGGNYGYTF
cdr3_nt: TGTGCCAGCAGTAGAGGGACAGGGGGCAACTATGGCTACACCTTC
j_call: TRBJ1-2
v_call: TRBV9
d_call: TRBD1
clone_size: NA

cdr3_aa: CASSYKGANTEAFF
cdr3_nt: TGTGCCAGCAGTTACAAGGGGGCGAACACTGAAGCTTTCTTT
j_call: TRBJ1-1
v_call: TRBV6-2/TRBV6-3
d_call: TRBD1
clone_size: NA

cdr3_aa: CASSQSEDRAFLTDTQYF
cdr3_nt: TGTGCCAGCAGCCAAAGTGAAGACAGGGCTTTTCTAACAGATACGCAGTATTTT
j_call: TRBJ2-3
v_call: TRBV3-1/TRBV3-2
d_call: TRBD1
clone_size: NA

cdr3_aa: CASSPASGGAETQYF
cdr3_nt: TGTGCCAGCAGCCCCGCTAGCGGGGGGGCCGAGACCCAGTACTTC
j_call: TRBJ2-5
v_call: TRBV11-1
d_call: TRBD2
clone_size: few

cdr3_aa: CASSFIRGGYTF
cdr3_nt: TGTGCCAGCAGTTTTATTCGGGGTGGCTACACCTTC
j_call: TRBJ1-2
v_call: TRBV6-2/TRBV6-3
d_call: NA
clone_size: NA

cdr3_aa: CASSLTGDPKETQYF
cdr3_nt: TGCGCCAGCAGCTTAACAGGGGATCCTAAAGAGACCCAGTACTTC
j_call: TRBJ2-5
v_call: TRBV5-1
d_call: TRBD1
clone_size: few

cdr3_aa: CASSLAVSRGLGNTIYF
cdr3_nt: TGTGCCAGCAGCTTAGCGGTTAGCAGGGGGCTTGGAAACACCATATATTTT
j_call: TRBJ1-3
v_call: TRBV7-8
d_call: TRBD1
clone_size: NA

cdr3_aa: CASSDTGTGGTDTQYF
cdr3_nt: TGTGCCAGCAGTGACACCGGGACAGGGGGCACAGATACGCAGTATTTT
j_call: TRBJ2-3
v_call: TRBV6-4
d_call: TRBD1
clone_size: NA

cdr3_aa: CASSQNLAGPYEQYF
cdr3_nt: TGTGCCAGCAGCCAGAATTTAGCGGGTCCCTACGAGCAGTACTTC
j_call: TRBJ2-7
v_call: TRBV3-1/TRBV3-2
d_call: TRBD2
clone_size: NA

cdr3_aa: CASKFFDRGNKPLHF
cdr3_nt: TGTGCCAGCAAATTCTTTGACAGGGGTAATAAGCCCCTCCACTTT
j_call: TRBJ1-6
v_call: TRBV6-5
d_call: TRBD1
clone_size: NA

cdr3_aa: CASPGGSEKLFF
cdr3_nt: TGTGCCAGCCCAGGGGGCAGTGAAAAACTGTTTTTT
j_call: TRBJ1-4
v_call: TRBV7-9
d_call: TRBD1
clone_size: NA

cdr3_aa: CASFGRVANYGYTF
cdr3_nt: TGTGCCAGTTTTGGGAGAGTAGCTAACTATGGCTACACCTTC
j_call: TRBJ1-2
v_call: TRBV28
d_call: NA
clone_size: once

cdr3_aa: CASTEVNEQFF
cdr3_nt: TGTGCCAGCACCGAGGTAAATGAGCAGTTCTTC
j_call: TRBJ2-1
v_call: TRBV2
d_call: NA
clone_size: NA

cdr3_aa: CASSTLSLAGELFF
cdr3_nt: TGTGCCAGTAGTACGCTGTCACTAGCGGGGGAGCTGTTTTTT
j_call: TRBJ2-2
v_call: TRBV19
d_call: TRBD2
clone_size: NA

cdr3_aa: CASSPEGVRNTIYF
cdr3_nt: TGTGCCAGCAGCCCCGAGGGGGTGAGAAACACCATATATTTT
j_call: TRBJ1-3
v_call: TRBV6-5
d_call: NA
clone_size: NA

cdr3_aa: CASTRGTTYTKPQHF
cdr3_nt: TGTGCCAGTACGAGGGGGACAACCTACACCAAGCCCCAGCATTTT
j_call: TRBJ1-5
v_call: TRBV19
d_call: NA
clone_size: NA

cdr3_aa: CASSAFGQGAGNEQFF
cdr3_nt: TGTGCCAGCAGTGCCTTTGGACAGGGGGCGGGCAATGAGCAGTTCTTC
j_call: TRBJ2-1
v_call: TRBV2
d_call: TRBD1
clone_size: NA

cdr3_aa: CASSRGQGTEAFF
cdr3_nt: TGTGCCAGCAGCAGGGGGCAGGGCACTGAAGCTTTCTTT
j_call: TRBJ1-1
v_call: TRBV11-2
d_call: TRBD1
clone_size: NA

cdr3_aa: CASSWGDRGSYEQYF
cdr3_nt: TGTGCCAGCAGTTGGGGGGACAGGGGTTCGTACGAGCAGTACTTC
j_call: TRBJ2-7
v_call: TRBV6-5
d_call: TRBD1
clone_size: once

cdr3_aa: CASSPTTVPYTEAFF
cdr3_nt: TGTGCCAGCAGTCCCACCACAGTACCTTACACTGAAGCTTTCTTT
j_call: TRBJ1-1
v_call: TRBV2
d_call: NA
clone_size: NA

cdr3_aa: CASSAFGTSGGNTGELFF
cdr3_nt: TGTGCCAGTAGTGCCTTTGGGACTAGCGGGGGGAACACCGGGGAGCTGTTTTTT
j_call: TRBJ2-2
v_call: TRBV19
d_call: TRBD2
clone_size: few

cdr3_aa: CASTRAGAASQETQYF
cdr3_nt: TGTGCCAGCACCCGAGCTGGGGCGGCCTCCCAAGAGACCCAGTACTTC
j_call: TRBJ2-5
v_call: TRBV19
d_call: NA
clone_size: NA

cdr3_aa: CASSLWTAQETQYF
cdr3_nt: TGTGCCAGCAGCCTCTGGACAGCCCAAGAGACCCAGTACTTC
j_call: TRBJ2-5
v_call: TRBV3-1/TRBV3-2
d_call: NA
clone_size: once

cdr3_aa: CASSERTNYGYTF
cdr3_nt: TGTGCCAGCAGCGAGCGGACTAACTATGGCTACACCTTC
j_call: TRBJ1-2
v_call: TRBV9
d_call: NA
clone_size: NA

cdr3_aa: CASSGGTAHTEAFF
cdr3_nt: TGTGCCAGCAGTGGGGGGACAGCTCACACTGAAGCTTTCTTT
j_call: TRBJ1-1
v_call: TRBV25-1
d_call: TRBD1
clone_size: NA

cdr3_aa: CASSLDQGVGNTIYF
cdr3_nt: TGTGCCAGCAGCTTAGATCAGGGGGTAGGAAACACCATATATTTT
j_call: TRBJ1-3
v_call: TRBV7-8
d_call: TRBD1
clone_size: NA

cdr3_aa: CASRDHPGTGGAGTEAFF
cdr3_nt: TGTGCCAGCAGAGACCACCCCGGGACAGGGGGCGCAGGCACTGAAGCTTTCTTT
j_call: TRBJ1-1
v_call: TRBV2
d_call: TRBD1
clone_size: NA

cdr3_aa: CASSDTTRSDSSNQPQHF
cdr3_nt: TGTGCCAGCAGTGACACGACCCGCTCAGACAGTTCCAATCAGCCCCAGCATTTT
j_call: TRBJ1-5
v_call: TRBV6-4
d_call: NA
clone_size: NA

cdr3_aa: CSVTAGTGGTEAFF
cdr3_nt: TGCAGCGTTACAGCCGGGACAGGGGGGACTGAAGCTTTCTTT
j_call: TRBJ1-1
v_call: TRBV29-1
d_call: TRBD1
clone_size: NA